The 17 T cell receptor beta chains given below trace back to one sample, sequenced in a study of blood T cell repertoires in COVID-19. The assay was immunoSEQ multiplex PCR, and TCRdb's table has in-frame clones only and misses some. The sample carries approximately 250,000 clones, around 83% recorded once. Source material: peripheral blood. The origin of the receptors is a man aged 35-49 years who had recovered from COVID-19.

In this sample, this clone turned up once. CDR3 residues: CASLGGTATNEKLFF. The DNA for the CDR3 is TGTGCCAGCCTAGGCGGGACAGCAACTAATGAAAAACTGTTTTTT. The rearrangement joins TRBV2 to TRBJ1-4; 7 nucleotides align to TRBD1. The CDR3 contains 15 residues. V lost 8 bases to trimming and J lost 0 bases; unmatched junction nucleotides: 6. Germline V gives CDR1 SNHLY, CDR2 FYNNEI.

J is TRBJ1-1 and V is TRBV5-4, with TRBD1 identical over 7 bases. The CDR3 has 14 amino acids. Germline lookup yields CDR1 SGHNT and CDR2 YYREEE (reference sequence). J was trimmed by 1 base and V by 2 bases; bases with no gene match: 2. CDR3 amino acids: CASSFNRGNTEAFF. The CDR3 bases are TGTGCCAGCAGCTTCAACAGGGGGAACACTGAAGCTTTCTTT. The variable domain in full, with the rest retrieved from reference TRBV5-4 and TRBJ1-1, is ETGVTQSPTHLIKTRGQQVTLRCSSQSGHNTVSWYQQALGQGPQFIFQYYREEENGRGNFPPRFSGLQFPNYSSELNVNALELDDSALYLCASSFNRGNTEAFFGQGTRLTVV.

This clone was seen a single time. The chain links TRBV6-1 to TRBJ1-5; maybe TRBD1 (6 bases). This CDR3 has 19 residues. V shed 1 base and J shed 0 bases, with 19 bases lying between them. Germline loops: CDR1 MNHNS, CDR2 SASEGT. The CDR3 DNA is TGTGCCAGCAGTGAAGACAACAGGGATCTGATTTATAGCAATCAGCCCCAGCATTTT. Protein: CASSEDNRDLIYSNQPQHF.

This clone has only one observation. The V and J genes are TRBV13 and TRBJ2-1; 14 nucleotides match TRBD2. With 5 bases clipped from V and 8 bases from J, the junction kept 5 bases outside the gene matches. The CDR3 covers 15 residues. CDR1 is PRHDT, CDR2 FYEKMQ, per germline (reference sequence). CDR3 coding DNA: TGTGCCAGCAGCCAGGTGACTAGCGGGAGGGATGAGCAGTTCTTC. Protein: CASSQVTSGRDEQFF.

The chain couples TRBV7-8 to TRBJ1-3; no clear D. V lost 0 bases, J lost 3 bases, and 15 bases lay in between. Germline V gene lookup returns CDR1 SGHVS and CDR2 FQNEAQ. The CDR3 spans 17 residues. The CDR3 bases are TGTGCCAGCAGCTTAGCGGAAGGAGGCCACGGTGGAAACACCATATATTTT. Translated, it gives CASSLAEGGHGGNTIYF.

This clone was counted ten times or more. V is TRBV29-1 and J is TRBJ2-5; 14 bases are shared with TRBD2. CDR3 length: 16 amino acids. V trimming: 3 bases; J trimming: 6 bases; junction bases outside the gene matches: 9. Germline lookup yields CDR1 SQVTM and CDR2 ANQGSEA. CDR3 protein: CSVEIRTSGRLKTQYF. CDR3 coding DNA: TGCAGCGTTGAGATTAGGACTAGCGGGAGGTTAAAGACCCAGTACTTC.

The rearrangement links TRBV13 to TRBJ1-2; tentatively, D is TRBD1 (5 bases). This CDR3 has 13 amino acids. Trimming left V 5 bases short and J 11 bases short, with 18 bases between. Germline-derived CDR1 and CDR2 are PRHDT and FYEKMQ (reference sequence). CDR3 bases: TGTGCCAGCAGCCTCCGGGGACTCCGGGGTTACACCTTC. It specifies CASSLRGLRGYTF.

CDR3 DNA sequence: TGTGCCAGCTCACCAAACCAGAGGGACACTGAAGCTTTCTTT. Translation gives CASSPNQRDTEAFF. The V call is TRBV18, the J call TRBJ1-1; D call uncertain. V lost 2 bases and J 3 bases, leaving 10 bases between the germline ends. The CDR3 totals 14 residues. CDR1 and CDR2 (germline): KGHSH, LQKENI.

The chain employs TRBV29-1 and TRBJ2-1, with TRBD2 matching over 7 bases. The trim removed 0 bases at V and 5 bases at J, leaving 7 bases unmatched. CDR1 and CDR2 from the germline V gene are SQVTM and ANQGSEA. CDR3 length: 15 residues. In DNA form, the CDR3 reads TGCAGCGTTGAAGATCCTAGCGGAAATGACAATGAGCAGTTCTTC. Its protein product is CSVEDPSGNDNEQFF.

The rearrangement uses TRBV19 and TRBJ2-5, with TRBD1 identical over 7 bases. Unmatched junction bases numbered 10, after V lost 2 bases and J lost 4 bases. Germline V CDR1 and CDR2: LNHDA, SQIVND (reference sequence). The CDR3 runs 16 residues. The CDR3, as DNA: TGTGCCAGTAGTATAATGCGGGCGGCAGGGGGAGAGACCCAGTACTTC. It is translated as CASSIMRAAGGETQYF. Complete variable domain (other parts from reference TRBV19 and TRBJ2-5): DGGITQSPKYLFRKEGQNVTLSCEQNLNHDAMYWYRQDPGQGLRLIYYSQIVNDFQKGDIAEGYSVSREKKESFPLTVTSAQKNPTAFYLCASSIMRAAGGETQYFGPGTRLLVL.

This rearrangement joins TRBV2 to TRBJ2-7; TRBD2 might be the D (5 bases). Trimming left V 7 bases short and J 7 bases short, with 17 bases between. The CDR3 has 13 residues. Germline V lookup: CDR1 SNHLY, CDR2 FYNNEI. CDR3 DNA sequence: TGTGCCAGCAACCAGGACCTATCGGGAGAGCAGTACTTC. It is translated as CASNQDLSGEQYF.

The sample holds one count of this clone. In nucleotides, the CDR3 is TGTGCCAGCAGGACAGAGAGGATTGGTAATCAGCCCCAGCATTTT. It translates to CASRTERIGNQPQHF. The genes are TRBV2 and TRBJ1-5; weak D call: TRBD1 (5 bases). CDR3 length: 15 amino acids. Germline V gives CDR1 SNHLY, CDR2 FYNNEI. Trimming removed 6 bases from V and 4 bases from J, with 16 bases in between.

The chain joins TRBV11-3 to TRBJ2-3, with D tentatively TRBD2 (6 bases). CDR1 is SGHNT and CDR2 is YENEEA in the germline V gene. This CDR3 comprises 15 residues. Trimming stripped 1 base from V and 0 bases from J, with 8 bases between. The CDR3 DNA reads TGTGCCAGCAGCTTAGGGGCGGGAAGCACAGATACGCAGTATTTT. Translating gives CASSLGAGSTDTQYF.

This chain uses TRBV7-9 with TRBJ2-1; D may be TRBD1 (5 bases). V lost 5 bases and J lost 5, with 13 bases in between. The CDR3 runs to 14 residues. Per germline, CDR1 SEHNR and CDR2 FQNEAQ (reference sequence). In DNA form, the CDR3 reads TGTGCCAGCAGCAAGGGGTACACGAACAATGAGCAGTTCTTC. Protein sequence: CASSKGYTNNEQFF.

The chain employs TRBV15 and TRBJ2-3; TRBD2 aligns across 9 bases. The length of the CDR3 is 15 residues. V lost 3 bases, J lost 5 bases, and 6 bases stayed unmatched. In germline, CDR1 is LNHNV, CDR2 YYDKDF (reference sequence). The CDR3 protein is CATSRNSGGGDTQYF. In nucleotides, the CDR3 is TGTGCCACCAGCAGGAATAGCGGGGGTGGAGATACGCAGTATTTT.

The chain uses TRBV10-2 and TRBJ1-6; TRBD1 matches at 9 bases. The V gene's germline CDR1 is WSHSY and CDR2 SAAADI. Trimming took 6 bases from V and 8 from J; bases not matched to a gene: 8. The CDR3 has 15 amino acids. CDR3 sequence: CASRKPGQGDSPLHF. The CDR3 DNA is TGCGCCAGCAGAAAACCGGGACAGGGTGATTCACCCCTCCACTTT.

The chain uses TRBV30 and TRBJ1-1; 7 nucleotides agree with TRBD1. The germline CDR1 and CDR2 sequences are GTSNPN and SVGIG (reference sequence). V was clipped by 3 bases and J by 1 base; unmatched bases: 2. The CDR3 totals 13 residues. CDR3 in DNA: TGTGCCTGGAGGAGACAGGGGAACACTGAAGCTTTCTTT. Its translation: CAWRRQGNTEAFF.